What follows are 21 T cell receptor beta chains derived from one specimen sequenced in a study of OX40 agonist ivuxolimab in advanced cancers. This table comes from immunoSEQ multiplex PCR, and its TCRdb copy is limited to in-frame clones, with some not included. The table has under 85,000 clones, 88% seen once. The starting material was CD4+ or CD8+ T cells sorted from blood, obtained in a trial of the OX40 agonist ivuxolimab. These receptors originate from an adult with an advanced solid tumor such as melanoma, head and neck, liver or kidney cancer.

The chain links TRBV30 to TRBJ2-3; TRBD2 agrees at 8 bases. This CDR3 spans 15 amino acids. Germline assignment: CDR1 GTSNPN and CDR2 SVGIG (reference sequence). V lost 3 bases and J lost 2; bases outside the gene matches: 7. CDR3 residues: CAWSGGTRNTDTQYF. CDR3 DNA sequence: TGTGCCTGGAGCGGCGGGACTAGGAACACAGATACGCAGTATTTT.

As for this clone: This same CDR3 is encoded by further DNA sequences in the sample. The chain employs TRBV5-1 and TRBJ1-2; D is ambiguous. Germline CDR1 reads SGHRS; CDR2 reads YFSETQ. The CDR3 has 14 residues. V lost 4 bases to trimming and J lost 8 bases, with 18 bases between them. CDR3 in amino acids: CASSLEGTAPGYTF. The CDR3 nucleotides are TGCGCCAGCAGCCTGGAGGGAACAGCCCCCGGCTACACCTTC.

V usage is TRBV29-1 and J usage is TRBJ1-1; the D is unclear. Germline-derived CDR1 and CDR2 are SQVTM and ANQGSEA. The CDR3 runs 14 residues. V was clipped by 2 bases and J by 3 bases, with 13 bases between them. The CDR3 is CSVEKELEYTEAFF. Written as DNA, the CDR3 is TGCAGCGTTGAAAAGGAGCTGGAGTACACTGAAGCTTTCTTT.

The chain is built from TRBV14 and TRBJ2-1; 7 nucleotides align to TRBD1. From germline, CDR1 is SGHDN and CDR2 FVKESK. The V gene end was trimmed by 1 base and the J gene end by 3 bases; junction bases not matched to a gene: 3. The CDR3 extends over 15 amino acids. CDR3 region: CASSQVRDSYNEQFF. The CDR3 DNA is TGTGCCAGCAGCCAAGTCCGGGACAGCTACAATGAGCAGTTCTTC.

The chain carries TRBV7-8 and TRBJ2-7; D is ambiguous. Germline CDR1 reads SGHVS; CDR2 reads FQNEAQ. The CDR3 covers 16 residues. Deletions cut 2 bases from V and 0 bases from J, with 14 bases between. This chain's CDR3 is CASSLNSAFLSYEQYF. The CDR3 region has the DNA TGTGCCAGCAGCTTAAATTCGGCCTTCCTCTCCTACGAGCAGTACTTC.

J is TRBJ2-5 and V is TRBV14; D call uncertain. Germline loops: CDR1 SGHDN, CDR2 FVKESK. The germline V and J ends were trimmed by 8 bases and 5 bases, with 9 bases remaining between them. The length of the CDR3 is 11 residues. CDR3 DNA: TGTGCCAGCGACGGTTGGGAGACCCAGTACTTC. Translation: CASDGWETQYF.

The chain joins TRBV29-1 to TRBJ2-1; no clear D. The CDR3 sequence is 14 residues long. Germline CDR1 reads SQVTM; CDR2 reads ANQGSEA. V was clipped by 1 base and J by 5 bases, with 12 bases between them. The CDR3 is CSVEGWDYHNEQFF. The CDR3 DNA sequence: TGCAGCGTTGAAGGTTGGGATTACCACAATGAGCAGTTCTTC.

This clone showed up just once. This CDR3 is CASTLEGGTNSPLHF. CDR3 nucleotides: TGTGCCAGCACCCTAGAGGGGGGTACCAATTCACCCCTCCACTTT. J is TRBJ1-6 and V is TRBV2; a possible D gene is TRBD1 (6 bases). There are 15 residues in the CDR3. V was trimmed by 7 bases and J by 7 bases, leaving 17 bases between them. Germline CDR1 is SNHLY and CDR2 is FYNNEI.

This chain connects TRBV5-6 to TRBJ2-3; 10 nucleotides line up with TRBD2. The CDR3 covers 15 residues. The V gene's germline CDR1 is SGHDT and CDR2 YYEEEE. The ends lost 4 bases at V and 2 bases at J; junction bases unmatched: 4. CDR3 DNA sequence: TGTGCCAGCAGCCATAGCGGGGGGATCACAGATACGCAGTATTTT. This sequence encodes CASSHSGGITDTQYF.

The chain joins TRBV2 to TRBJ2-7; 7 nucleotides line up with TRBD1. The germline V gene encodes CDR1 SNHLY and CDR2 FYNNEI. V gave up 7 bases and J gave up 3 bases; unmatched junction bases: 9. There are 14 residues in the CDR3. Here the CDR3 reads CASMEGRQGYEQYF. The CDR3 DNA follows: TGTGCCAGCATGGAAGGGAGACAGGGCTACGAGCAGTACTTC.

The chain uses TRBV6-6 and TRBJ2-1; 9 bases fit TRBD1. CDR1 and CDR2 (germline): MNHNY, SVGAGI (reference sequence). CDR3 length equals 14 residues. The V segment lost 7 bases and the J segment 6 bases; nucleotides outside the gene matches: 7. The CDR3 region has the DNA TGTGCCAGCAATCCGGGACAGGGCTTCAATGAGCAGTTCTTC. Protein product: CASNPGQGFNEQFF.

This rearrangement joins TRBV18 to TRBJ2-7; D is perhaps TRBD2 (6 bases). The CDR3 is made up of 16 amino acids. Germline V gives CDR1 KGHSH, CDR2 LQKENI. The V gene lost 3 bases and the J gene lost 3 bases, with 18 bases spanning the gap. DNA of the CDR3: TGTGCCAGCTCACCCCCCGGGAGCTTGGGGGACTACGAGCAGTACTTC. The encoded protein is CASSPPGSLGDYEQYF.

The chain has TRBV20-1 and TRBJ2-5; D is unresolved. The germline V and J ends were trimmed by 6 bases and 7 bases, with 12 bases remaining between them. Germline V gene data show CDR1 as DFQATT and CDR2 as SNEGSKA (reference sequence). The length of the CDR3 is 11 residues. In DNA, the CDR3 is TGCAGTGCCCCGGATATAGGGACCCAGTACTTC. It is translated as CSAPDIGTQYF.

Here the CDR3 DNA reads TGTGCCAGCAGTTACAATGGGGCGGTGATGCGTGGCTACACCTTC. Translation: CASSYNGAVMRGYTF. The chain couples TRBV6-5 to TRBJ1-2; D is possibly TRBD1 (5 bases). Germline CDR1 and CDR2: MNHEY and SVGAGI. V was shortened by 2 bases and J by 7 bases, with 17 bases between the two germline ends. This CDR3 comprises 15 residues.

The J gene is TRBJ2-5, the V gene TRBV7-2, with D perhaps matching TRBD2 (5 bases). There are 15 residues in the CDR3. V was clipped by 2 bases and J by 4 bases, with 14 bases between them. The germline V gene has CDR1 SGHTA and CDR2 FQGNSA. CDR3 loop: CASSLRGLEGETQYF. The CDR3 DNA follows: TGTGCCAGCAGCTTAAGAGGTCTCGAGGGAGAGACCCAGTACTTC.

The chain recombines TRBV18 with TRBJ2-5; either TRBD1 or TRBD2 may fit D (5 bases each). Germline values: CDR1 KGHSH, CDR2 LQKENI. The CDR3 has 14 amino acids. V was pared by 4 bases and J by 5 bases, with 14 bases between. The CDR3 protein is CASSLELWGETQYF. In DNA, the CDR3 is TGTGCCAGCTCACTGGAGCTTTGGGGGGAGACCCAGTACTTC.

The CDR3 here is CASSLSQQILYF. CDR3 nucleotides: TGTGCCAGCAGCCTATCCCAACAGATCCTATATTTT. V usage is TRBV14 and J usage is TRBJ1-3; D is ambiguous. The V end lost 4 bases, the J end lost 14 bases, and 15 bases lay between the germline ends. The CDR3 runs 12 residues. The germline CDR1 and CDR2 sequences are SGHDN and FVKESK. The full variable domain, with the rest looked up from reference TRBV14 and TRBJ1-3, is EAGVTQFPSHSVIEKGQTVTLRCDPISGHDNLYWYRRVMGKEIKFLLHFVKESKQDESGMPNNRFLAERTGGTYSTLKVQPAELEDSGVYFCASSLSQQILYFGEGSWLTVV.

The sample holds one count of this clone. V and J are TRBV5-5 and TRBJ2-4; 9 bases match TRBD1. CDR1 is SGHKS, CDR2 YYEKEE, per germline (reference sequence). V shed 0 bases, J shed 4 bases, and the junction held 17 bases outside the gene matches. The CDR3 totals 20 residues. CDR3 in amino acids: CASSLVPISQETGGKNIQYF. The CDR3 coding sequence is TGTGCCAGCAGCTTGGTCCCTATCTCCCAGGAGACAGGGGGAAAAAACATTCAGTACTTC.

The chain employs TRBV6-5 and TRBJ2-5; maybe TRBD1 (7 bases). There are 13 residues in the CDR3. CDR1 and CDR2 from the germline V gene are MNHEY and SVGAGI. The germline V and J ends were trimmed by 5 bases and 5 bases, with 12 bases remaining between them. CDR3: CASSQGGKETQYF. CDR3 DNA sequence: TGTGCCAGCAGTCAGGGGGGAAAGGAGACCCAGTACTTC.

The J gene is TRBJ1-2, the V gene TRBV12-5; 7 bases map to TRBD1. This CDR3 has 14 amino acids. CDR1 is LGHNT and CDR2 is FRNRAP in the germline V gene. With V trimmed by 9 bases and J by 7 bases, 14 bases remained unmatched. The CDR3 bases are TGTGCTAGCAATGACAGGGACTTCTTTTCTGGCTACACCTTC. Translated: CASNDRDFFSGYTF. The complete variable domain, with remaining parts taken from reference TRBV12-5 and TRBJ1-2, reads DARVTQTPRHKVTEMGQEVTMRCQPILGHNTVFWYRQTMMQGLELLAYFRNRAPLDDSGMPKDRFSAEMPDATLATLKIQPSEPRDSAVYFCASNDRDFFSGYTFGSGTRLTVV.

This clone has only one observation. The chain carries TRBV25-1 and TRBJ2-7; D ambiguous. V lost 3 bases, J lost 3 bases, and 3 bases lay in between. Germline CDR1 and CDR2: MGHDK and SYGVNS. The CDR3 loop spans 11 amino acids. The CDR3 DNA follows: TGTGCCAGCAGTGAGCACTACGAGCAGTACTTC. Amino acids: CASSEHYEQYF.